This T cell receptor beta chain was retrieved from a study of blood T cell repertoires in COVID-19. Study-level background: From the United States, Italy and Spain came samples of acute and convalescent COVID-19. T cells, B-cell-depleted T cells, or PBMCs supplied cDNA or gDNA.

Note on this clone: At one end, the junction sequence differs from germline, possibly due to a read error. This specimen includes other DNA sequences encoding the same CDR3.

Per the authors' pipeline: For nucleated cells, counts were estimated from reference gene primer amplification. TCRdb's copy holds only in-frame clones and misses some; the assay was immunoSEQ multiplex PCR. The V and J calls and clone size are taken from that table; D and trimming were inferred from the DNA. The table lists approximately 230,000 clones, around 86% of them singletons. The CDR3 length is 15 residues. CDR1 SGHNT and CDR2 YENEEA come from the germline V gene. V is TRBV11-3 and J is TRBJ2-5; 7 positions match TRBD1. The sample was peripheral blood. This clonotype was obtained from a man aged 25 to 40 who had recovered from COVID-19. The DNA of the CDR3 is TGTGCCAGCAGTTTAGAGACAGGGCCAGAAGAGACCCAGTACTTC. This codes for CASSLETGPEETQYF.